This T cell receptor beta chain was documented in a study of cytomegalovirus exposure and HLA in healthy donors. Study outcomes and limitations: First-cohort TCR clusters tended to co-occur in the 95 to 150 validation repertoires, a later analysis found.

Method: immunoSEQ multiplex PCR; TCRdb's copy keeps in-frame clones and lacks some. The sample records a few hundred thousand clones, roughly 90% being singletons. Comment on this clone: The antigen is not known.

Losses at the gene ends were 2 bases for V and 1 base for J; bases not matched to a gene: 10. Germline V CDR1 and CDR2: SNHLY, FYNNEI. The CDR3 contains 17 residues. The donors formed part of the approximately 120-subject validation cohort, distinct from the roughly 700-subject first cohort. This clonotype was sampled from a man younger than 45 in good health and CMV-seronegative. The rearrangement uses TRBV2 and TRBJ2-7; 8 positions match TRBD1. Input material: PBMCs. The CDR3: CASSETLFGQGSYEQYF. Here the CDR3 DNA reads TGTGCCAGCAGTGAAACCTTATTCGGACAGGGATCCTACGAGCAGTACTTC.